This T cell receptor (beta chain) was captured by sequencing in a study of cytotoxic CD8 clonotypes in ibrutinib-treated CLL. Study-wide background: Among responders, about 24 were partial and 2 complete; after median approximately 68 months, about 15 stayed remitted and approximately 12 progressed. Samples showed on average approximately 260,000 productive templates and 94,082 productive rearrangements.

This clone was observed a single time. V was clipped by 6 bases and J by 7 bases, with 7 bases between them. Germline CDR1 is MGHDK and CDR2 is SYGVNS. This CDR3 has 12 amino acids. Clones were sequenced by immunoSEQ multiplex PCR, and TCRdb holds only the in-frame ones, with some missing. Here the sample spans 110,000 to 150,000 clones, 76% being singletons. The rearrangement joins TRBV25-1 to TRBJ1-6; tentatively, D is TRBD1 (6 bases). This receptor was taken from a human donor with chronic lymphocytic leukemia. The input for sequencing was PBMCs, taken after 24 months of ibrutinib treatment. The CDR3 DNA reads as TGTGCCAGCAGCCAGGGGAATTCACCCCTCCACTTT. As protein: CASSQGNSPLHF.